This T cell receptor beta chain was sequenced during a study of T cell responses to AZD1222 COVID-19 vaccine. In the case of this clone: Its matching antigen is unknown.

Trimming removed 8 bases at V and 9 bases at J, with 14 bases between. The CDR3 covers 12 residues. Clones were read by immunoSEQ multiplex PCR, and TCRdb kept only the in-frame ones, dropping some. The table records about 120,000 clones, about 90% of them present only once. The study's findings and limits: Spike-specific TCRs gained breadth and depth after people received two AZD1222 doses.

Sequences were derived from peripheral blood, sampled on day 0 of AZD1222 vaccination. V is TRBV12-3 or TRBV12-4 and J is TRBJ1-5, with D possibly being TRBD1 (5 bases). This TCR was sampled from an adult in good health. The CDR3 loop is CASGAGRGPQHF. For the CDR3, the DNA is TGTGCCAGCGGGGCCGGGCGGGGGCCCCAGCATTTT.